These 2 T cell receptor beta chains were sequenced from one sample in a study of tumor-infiltrating lymphocytes in primary liver carcinoma. Germline DNA was also extracted, and blood RNA was taken from unsorted whole blood. Researchers generated TCR beta cDNA from approximately 0.55 ug of total RNA, relying on a constant-region primer. What produced the TCR beta libraries was three nested multiplex PCR rounds using slightly modified ARM-PCR. TRBV1-TRBV30 forward primers paired with a C-beta reverse primer were used in the first two PCR rounds, which ran roughly 10 cycles each. TCRdb re-analysed the multiplex PCR reads in MiXCR, keeping a single row per CDR3 protein. The profile shows over 250,000 distinct CDR3 sequences, 58% of them singletons. The sample was peripheral blood. The receptors were sampled from a woman aged 25-40 years with primary liver carcinoma and hepatitis B virus infection.

As concerns this clonotype: A much larger clone sits a single nucleotide away, making a read error possible. Here the CDR3 DNA reads TGTGCCAGCAGACCCTCCGGGGGGGCTGATGGCTGCACCTTC. Translating it yields CASRPSGGADGCTF. V and J are TRBV6-6 and TRBJ1-2; tentative D call: TRBD1 (6 bases). The V gene's germline CDR1 is MNHNY and CDR2 SVGAGI (reference sequence). This CDR3 comprises 14 residues.

Written as DNA, the CDR3 is TGTGCCAGCAGCGCAGCAGGGATACGGGGCGAGCAGTACTTC. The encoded protein is CASSAAGIRGEQYF. V usage is TRBV5-4 and J usage is TRBJ2-7; D is tentatively TRBD1 or TRBD2 (5 bases each). Trimming shortened V by 4 bases and J by 6 bases, and 17 bases separated the two germline ends. The CDR3 is 14 residues long. Looked up from germline, CDR1 is SGHNT and CDR2 is YYREEE (reference sequence).